This T cell receptor beta chain was recovered during a study of T cell responses to AZD1222 COVID-19 vaccine. On this clone itself: Its specificity is unknown.

From germline, CDR1 is LNHDA and CDR2 SQIVND (reference sequence). Germline trimming cut 6 bases from V and 0 bases from J; bases unmatched to any gene: 11. The CDR3 contains 18 residues. Whole-study results and caveats: Seropositivity was recorded at baseline in only 6 or 7 AZD1222 recipients. The study found Spike-specific TCR breadth and depth rose after two AZD1222 doses. Dominant at 160-218 and 743-854, vaccine-associated CD4 TCRs also spanned spike. Nearly half of spike-specific TCRs reportedly target variant regions that are unmutated in the B.1.351 and B.1.1.7 variants.

The data were produced by immunoSEQ multiplex PCR, yet TCRdb's version contains in-frame clones alone and is incomplete. This sample has about 150,000 clones, with roughly 90% found just once. This sequence was found in an adult who received the AZD1222 COVID-19 vaccine. The V call is TRBV19, the J call TRBJ2-1, with 10 bases that match TRBD2. The sequenced sample was peripheral blood, obtained 28 days after the second AZD1222 dose. DNA of the CDR3: TGTGCCAGTAGCTATAGAGGTAGCGGGGGGAGCTCCTACAATGAGCAGTTCTTC. Amino acids: CASSYRGSGGSSYNEQFF.